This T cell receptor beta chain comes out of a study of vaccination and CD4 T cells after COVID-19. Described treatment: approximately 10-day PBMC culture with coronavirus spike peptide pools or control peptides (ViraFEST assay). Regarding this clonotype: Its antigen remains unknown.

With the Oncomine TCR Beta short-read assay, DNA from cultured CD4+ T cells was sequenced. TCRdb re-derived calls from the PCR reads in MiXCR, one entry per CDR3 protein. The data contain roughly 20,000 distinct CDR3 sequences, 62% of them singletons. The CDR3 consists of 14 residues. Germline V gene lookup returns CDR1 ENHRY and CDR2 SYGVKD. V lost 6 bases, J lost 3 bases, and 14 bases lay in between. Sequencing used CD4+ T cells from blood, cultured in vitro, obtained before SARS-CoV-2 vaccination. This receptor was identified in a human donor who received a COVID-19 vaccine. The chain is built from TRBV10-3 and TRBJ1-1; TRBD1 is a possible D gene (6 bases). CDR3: CAIRLRGADTEAFF. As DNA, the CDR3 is TGTGCCATCAGACTCAGGGGTGCGGACACTGAAGCTTTCTTT.